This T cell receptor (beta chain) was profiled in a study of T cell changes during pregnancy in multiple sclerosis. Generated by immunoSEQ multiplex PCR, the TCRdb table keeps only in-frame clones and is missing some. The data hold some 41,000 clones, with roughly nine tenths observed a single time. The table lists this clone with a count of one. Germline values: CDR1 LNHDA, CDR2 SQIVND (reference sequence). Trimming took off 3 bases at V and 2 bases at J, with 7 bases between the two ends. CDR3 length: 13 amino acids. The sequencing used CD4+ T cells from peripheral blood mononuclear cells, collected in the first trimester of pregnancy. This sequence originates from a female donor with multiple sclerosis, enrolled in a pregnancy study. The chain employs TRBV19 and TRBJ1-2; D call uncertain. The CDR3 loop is CASSIEGNYGYTF. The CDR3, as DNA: TGTGCCAGTAGTATCGAGGGCAACTATGGCTACACCTTC.